These 5 T cell receptor beta chains were all obtained from the same sample, sequenced in a study of radiation and T cells in renal cell carcinoma. Time point meaning: blood 2 weeks post-SBRT. Treatment described: 15 Gy SBRT to primary tumor, nephrectomy 4 weeks later. Produced via immunoSEQ multiplex PCR; TCRdb's table is partial and in-frame only. The data show roughly 130,000 clones, 85% to 90% seen once. Material: blood, obtained from a patient whose treatment included radiotherapy and nephrectomy. These receptors were taken from a woman in her seventies with renal cell carcinoma.

The chain joins TRBV6-1 to TRBJ1-5, with D possibly TRBD1 on 6 matching bases. V lost 8 bases, J lost 1 base, and 12 bases lay in between. The CDR3 is 14 residues long. Germline V lookup: CDR1 MNHNS, CDR2 SASEGT. The CDR3 spells CASLQGLSNQPQHF. CDR3 nucleotide sequence: TGTGCCAGCCTTCAGGGGTTAAGCAATCAGCCCCAGCATTTT.

The chain carries TRBV7-2 and TRBJ2-5, with D perhaps being TRBD1 or TRBD2 (5 bases each). The germline gives CDR1 SGHTA, CDR2 FQGNSA. CDR3 length equals 15 residues. V lost 5 bases, J lost 4 bases, and 17 bases lay in between. The CDR3 spells CASSPRGSGRETQYF. As DNA, the CDR3 is TGTGCCAGCAGCCCCCGGGGCTCGGGTCGAGAGACCCAGTACTTC.

The rearrangement links TRBV9 to TRBJ1-6, with unresolved D. Germline V gives CDR1 SGDLS, CDR2 YYNGEE. V lost 0 bases and J 7 bases, leaving 8 bases between the germline ends. The CDR3 contains 14 residues. The DNA for the CDR3 is TGTGCCAGCAGCGTAGGCAGTTCCAATTCACCCCTCCACTTT. Translating it yields CASSVGSSNSPLHF.

The V and J genes are TRBV4-2 and TRBJ1-3; maybe TRBD1 (5 bases). Germline CDR1 is LGHNA and CDR2 is YNFKEQ. This CDR3 contains 15 residues. The V end lost 3 bases, the J end lost 0 bases, and 9 bases lay between the germline ends. CDR3 protein: CASSHPRVSGNTIYF. The CDR3 DNA sequence: TGTGCCAGCAGCCATCCCAGGGTCTCTGGAAACACCATATATTTT.

CDR3: CASSARGDQPQHF. CDR3 DNA sequence: TGTGCCAGCAGTGCCAGGGGAGACCAGCCCCAGCATTTT. This chain links TRBV25-1 with TRBJ1-5; TRBD1 is a possible D gene (6 bases). The CDR3 is 13 residues long. Germline V gene lookup returns CDR1 MGHDK and CDR2 SYGVNS. Trimming pared 4 bases from V and 7 bases from J, leaving 11 bases between.